The clone carrying this T cell receptor (beta chain) was detected only a few times. The sample is drawn from a study of human T cells and chemical hapten exposure. Germline values: CDR1 SGHDN, CDR2 FVKESK. This CDR3 comprises 15 residues. V was cut by 1 base and J by 10 bases, with 14 bases left in between. TCRdb ran MiXCR on the 5' RACE reads and lists one entry per CDR3 protein. The data hold more than 60,000 distinct CDR3 sequences, with around a sixth observed a single time. It was from unfractionated whole blood that total RNA was extracted. V usage is TRBV14 and J usage is TRBJ1-6; D perhaps matches TRBD1 (5 bases). The sequence derives from a female donor in good health. CDR3 amino acids: CASSQVGGGESPLHF. The CDR3 DNA reads TGTGCCAGCAGCCAAGTTGGGGGAGGCGAGTCACCCCTCCACTTT.